The next 30 T cell receptor beta chains were all read from a single sample in a study of control samples from healthy donors and cancer patients (TCRdb year 2020). Receptor libraries were prepared by the immunoSEQ multiplex PCR assay. Here the immuneACCESS table is served through TCRdb, limited to in-frame sequences with V and J called. Missing clones are a known gap in these copies; in checked studies unresolved V genes cover under half, and the rest lacks a known reason. For this sample there are 100,000 to 150,000 clones; 90% appear just once. 2% to 2.5% of the sample comes from the top ten. Sequenced input: blood. Receptors were obtained from a man younger than 30 in good health.

This clone came up once. The chain employs TRBV27 and TRBJ2-3; no clear D gene. From germline, CDR1 is MNHEY and CDR2 SMNVEV (reference sequence). The germline V and J ends were trimmed by 6 bases and 4 bases, with 8 bases remaining between them. This CDR3 comprises 12 residues. The DNA for the CDR3 is TGTGCCAGCAGAACCCTGGCAGATACGCAGTATTTT. Translation gives CASRTLADTQYF.

The genes are TRBV4-1 and TRBJ1-4; the D is unclear. Deletions cut 0 bases from V and 15 bases from J, with 14 bases between. The CDR3 contains 13 residues. The germline V gene has CDR1 MGHRA and CDR2 YSYEKL. The CDR3 bases are TGCGCCAGCAGCCAAGAAATCGGCAATACCGTGTTTTTT. Protein: CASSQEIGNTVFF.

V usage is TRBV5-5 and J usage is TRBJ1-4, with D perhaps matching TRBD1 (5 bases). V was pared by 3 bases and J by 8 bases, with 14 bases between. This CDR3 has 14 amino acids. The germline CDR1 and CDR2 sequences are SGHKS and YYEKEE (reference sequence). In DNA, the CDR3 is TGTGCCAGCAGCTCAAAGACAGTAGGCGAAAAACTGTTTTTT. Translated: CASSSKTVGEKLFF.

J is TRBJ2-3 and V is TRBV6-6; 9 bases line up with TRBD1. The junction had 6 bases not matched to a gene; V was cut back by 2 bases and J by 6 bases. Germline V CDR1 and CDR2: MNHNY, SVGAGI (reference sequence). The CDR3 is made up of 15 amino acids. CDR3 in DNA: TGTGCCAGCAGTTACGGGACAGGGCCAGGGGATACGCAGTATTTT. Encoded protein: CASSYGTGPGDTQYF.

The V call is TRBV6-5, the J call TRBJ2-1, with D perhaps given as TRBD1 or TRBD2 (5 bases each). CDR1 and CDR2 (germline): MNHEY, SVGAGI. Trimming took 5 bases from V and 10 from J, leaving 15 bases between them. CDR3 length equals 13 residues. CDR3 amino acids: CASSTGFWGEQFF. The CDR3 nucleotides are TGTGCCAGCAGTACGGGATTCTGGGGGGAGCAGTTCTTC.

The rearrangement joins TRBV30 to TRBJ2-1, with no clear D. This CDR3 spans 11 amino acids. Germline V lookup: CDR1 GTSNPN, CDR2 SVGIG (reference sequence). Trimming removed 3 bases from V and 7 bases from J, with 7 bases in between. The CDR3 coding sequence is TGTGCCTGGAGGCAGTTAAATGAGCAGTTCTTC. The encoded protein is CAWRQLNEQFF.

The chain uses TRBV28 and TRBJ1-1; the D is unclear. Germline assignment: CDR1 MDHEN and CDR2 SYDVKM. The CDR3 consists of 12 residues. V was cut by 6 bases and J by 3 bases, with 8 bases left in between. The CDR3 is CASRLEHTEAFF. In nucleotides, the CDR3 is TGTGCCAGCAGACTGGAACACACTGAAGCTTTCTTT.

The J gene is TRBJ2-1, the V gene TRBV5-5, with a possible D match to TRBD2 (5 bases). The V end was cut by 2 bases, the J end by 0 bases, with 9 bases between. Germline CDR1 and CDR2: SGHKS and YYEKEE (reference sequence). The CDR3 sequence is 15 residues long. The CDR3 sequence: CASSLAVSSYNEQFF. CDR3 coding DNA: TGTGCCAGCAGCTTAGCGGTTAGCTCCTACAATGAGCAGTTCTTC.

V and J are TRBV30 and TRBJ1-4; 7 positions match TRBD1. Unmatched junction bases numbered 11, after V lost 2 bases and J lost 8 bases. The CDR3 runs 15 residues. Germline V gives CDR1 GTSNPN, CDR2 SVGIG (reference sequence). In DNA form, the CDR3 reads TGTGCCTGGAGTAGGGGACAGAATGAGGGAGAAAAACTGTTTTTT. It specifies CAWSRGQNEGEKLFF.

The chain has TRBV25-1 and TRBJ1-4; D gene unclear. CDR1 MGHDK and CDR2 SYGVNS come from the germline V gene. This CDR3 contains 14 residues. V lost 7 bases to trimming and J lost 1 base, with 10 bases between them. CDR3 sequence reads: CASIAVGTNEKLFF. CDR3 nucleotide sequence: TGTGCCAGCATTGCAGTCGGAACTAATGAAAAACTGTTTTTT.

The rearrangement uses TRBV6-1 and TRBJ1-1, with D unclear. V was pared by 0 bases and J by 10 bases, with 12 bases between. CDR3 length: 13 residues. CDR1 and CDR2 from the germline V gene are MNHNS and SASEGT. The CDR3 spells CASSEAETGGAFF. For the CDR3, the DNA is TGTGCCAGCAGTGAAGCGGAGACCGGAGGAGCTTTCTTT.

This chain joins TRBV9 and TRBJ2-2, with D perhaps matching TRBD1 or TRBD2 (6 bases each). Trimming cost V 0 bases and J 9 bases, with 21 bases left between them. This CDR3 region has 17 residues. The germline gives CDR1 SGDLS, CDR2 YYNGEE. The CDR3 nucleotides are TGTGCCAGCAGCGTAGGAAGCCGGGGGCTTCTTTCCCGGGAGCTGTTTTTT. Protein: CASSVGSRGLLSRELFF.

J is TRBJ2-5 and V is TRBV18; no definite D call. The CDR3 consists of 14 residues. CDR1 is KGHSH and CDR2 is LQKENI in the germline V gene. The V end lost 3 bases, the J end lost 1 base, and 9 bases lay between the germline ends. CDR3 in amino acids: CASSPSGSQETQYF. CDR3 DNA sequence: TGTGCCAGCTCACCCTCAGGCAGCCAAGAGACCCAGTACTTC.

The chain employs TRBV9 and TRBJ1-6; possibly TRBD1 for D (6 bases). Germline CDR1 SGDLS, CDR2 YYNGEE. With 0 bases removed from V and 10 bases from J, the gap between germline ends came to 8 bases. This CDR3 has 13 residues. CDR3 residues: CASSVEGGSPLHF. The CDR3, as DNA: TGTGCCAGCAGCGTAGAAGGGGGATCACCCCTCCACTTT.

The chain uses TRBV9 and TRBJ1-2; no clear D. This CDR3 has 14 amino acids. Trimming left V 0 bases short and J 8 bases short, with 14 bases between. Per the germline V gene, CDR1 is SGDLS and CDR2 is YYNGEE. The CDR3 DNA reads TGTGCCAGCAGCGTAGCTAACCAGGAGGGCGGCTACACCTTC. Its translation is CASSVANQEGGYTF.

The chain has TRBV11-2 and TRBJ1-1; no reliable D call. The V end lost 1 base, the J end lost 11 bases, and 14 bases lay between the germline ends. The CDR3 has 13 residues. Looked up from germline, CDR1 is SGHAT and CDR2 is FQNNGV. The CDR3 DNA reads as TGTGCCAGCAGCTTAGCCGACGCTCAGCGCGCTTTCTTT. It specifies CASSLADAQRAFF.

CDR3 region: CASSALPKTEQFF. The CDR3 nucleotides are TGTGCCAGCTCCGCGTTGCCTAAGACTGAGCAGTTCTTC. The rearrangement joins TRBV18 to TRBJ2-1; D not certain. This CDR3 comprises 13 residues. The V end lost 6 bases, the J end lost 9 bases, and 15 bases lay between the germline ends. Germline V gene data show CDR1 as KGHSH and CDR2 as LQKENI.

The chain joins TRBV7-9 to TRBJ2-1; D unresolved. CDR1 SEHNR and CDR2 FQNEAQ come from the germline V gene (reference sequence). V lost 3 bases to trimming and J lost 2 bases, with 8 bases between them. This CDR3 has 14 residues. CDR3 nucleotide sequence: TGTGCCAGCAGCTTGGCTGGAGCCTACAATGAGCAGTTCTTC. Encoded protein: CASSLAGAYNEQFF. Full variable domain (missing parts from reference TRBV7-9 and TRBJ2-1): DTGVSQNPRHKITKRGQNVTFRCDPISEHNRLYWYRQTLGQGPEFLTYFQNEAQLEKSRLLSDRFSAERPKGSFSTLEIQRTEQGDSAMYLCASSLAGAYNEQFFGPGTRLTVL.

The rearrangement links TRBV18 to TRBJ2-1, with 9 bases matching TRBD1. J gave up 0 bases and V 6 bases, and 0 bases lay outside the gene matches. This CDR3 contains 14 residues. CDR1 is KGHSH, CDR2 LQKENI, per germline. The CDR3 loop reads CASSGQGSYNEQFF. CDR3 coding DNA: TGTGCCAGCTCGGGACAGGGCTCCTACAATGAGCAGTTCTTC.

The chain links TRBV2 to TRBJ1-5; 7 bases match TRBD1. Trimming at V came to 7 bases and at J to 3 bases, leaving 12 bases not matched to a gene. Germline V gives CDR1 SNHLY, CDR2 FYNNEI. CDR3 size: 16 residues. The DNA of the CDR3 is TGTGCCAGCACTCCTTCCGGGACAGAGCCCAATCAGCCCCAGCATTTT. Translated, it gives CASTPSGTEPNQPQHF.

V usage is TRBV10-3 and J usage is TRBJ2-1, with 10 bases that match TRBD2. V was pared by 6 bases and J by 5 bases, with 7 bases of the junction left unmatched. CDR3 size: 15 residues. The germline V gene encodes CDR1 ENHRY and CDR2 SYGVKD. The CDR3 here is CAISVAGGLNNEQFF. The CDR3 nucleotides are TGTGCCATCAGCGTAGCGGGAGGTTTAAACAATGAGCAGTTCTTC.

The rearrangement links TRBV28 to TRBJ2-4; D might be TRBD1 or TRBD2, each matching 5 bases. This CDR3 is 13 amino acids long. Germline-derived CDR1 and CDR2 are MDHEN and SYDVKM. V was shortened by 8 bases and J by 5 bases, with 13 bases between the two germline ends. CDR3 amino acids: CASEPGTENIQYF. CDR3 in DNA: TGTGCCAGCGAGCCCGGGACGGAAAACATTCAGTACTTC.

The rearrangement joins TRBV7-3 to TRBJ2-1, with 11 bases aligning to TRBD2. The CDR3 runs to 15 residues. V lost 5 bases and J lost 8; bases outside the gene matches: 8. Germline V gives CDR1 SGHTA, CDR2 FQGTGA. CDR3 bases: TGTGCCAGCAGCAATACTAGCGGGAGAGGTCATGAGCAGTTCTTC. Protein product: CASSNTSGRGHEQFF.

The genes are TRBV11-1 and TRBJ2-1; no definite D call. The V gene lost 5 bases and the J gene lost 0 bases, with 11 bases spanning the gap. This CDR3 contains 15 residues. Germline assignment: CDR1 SGHAT and CDR2 FQDESV (reference sequence). This CDR3 is CASSLLPSSYNEQFF. CDR3 nucleotide sequence: TGTGCCAGCAGCCTCCTCCCCAGCTCCTACAATGAGCAGTTCTTC.

The CDR3 region has the DNA TGTGCCAGCAGTGCTAGCGGGGGGCGCTCCTACGAGCAGTACTTC. This codes for CASSASGGRSYEQYF. This sequence joins TRBV6-2 or TRBV6-3 and TRBJ2-7, with 11 bases matching TRBD2. Trimming at V came to 5 bases and at J to 0 bases, leaving 3 bases not matched to a gene. Looked up from germline, CDR1 is MNHEY and CDR2 is SVGEGT. There are 15 residues in the CDR3.

This clone was picked up one time. This sequence joins TRBV29-1 and TRBJ2-5; 10 bases match TRBD1. V lost 7 bases to trimming and J lost 0 bases; unmatched junction nucleotides: 5. Germline assignment: CDR1 SQVTM and CDR2 ANQGSEA. CDR3 length equals 14 residues. The CDR3 DNA reads as TGCAGCGCCCCCGGGACAGGGGACCAAGAGACCCAGTACTTC. Encoded protein: CSAPGTGDQETQYF. The whole variable domain, remainder taken from reference TRBV29-1 and TRBJ2-5, is SAVISQKPSRDICQRGTSLTIQCQVDSQVTMMFWYRQQPGQSLTLIATANQGSEATYESGFVIDKFPISRPNLTFSTLTVSNMSPEDSSIYLCSAPGTGDQETQYFGPGTRLLVL.

The V call is TRBV5-5, the J call TRBJ2-1, with D unresolved. Germline V lookup: CDR1 SGHKS, CDR2 YYEKEE (reference sequence). Between the trimmed V and J ends, which lost 1 base and 0 bases, there was a span of 8 bases. The CDR3 is made up of 15 amino acids. CDR3: CASSLLGNSYNEQFF. The CDR3 DNA reads as TGTGCCAGCAGCTTGCTGGGGAACTCCTACAATGAGCAGTTCTTC. Full variable domain (missing parts from reference TRBV5-5 and TRBJ2-1): DAGVTQSPTHLIKTRGQQVTLRCSPISGHKSVSWYQQVLGQGPQFIFQYYEKEERGRGNFPDRFSARQFPNYSSELNVNALLLGDSALYLCASSLLGNSYNEQFFGPGTRLTVL.

This chain connects TRBV3-1 (or the pseudogene TRBV3-2) to TRBJ1-6, with a tentative D call TRBD1 (5 bases). Trimming cost V 1 base and J 8 bases, with 12 bases left between them. The CDR3 runs 15 residues. The V gene's germline CDR1 is LGHDT and CDR2 YNNKEL (reference sequence). DNA for the CDR3: TGTGCCAGCAGCCAAGTCGACAGCCTGGATTCACCCCTCCACTTT. The encoded protein is CASSQVDSLDSPLHF.

V usage is TRBV12-3 or TRBV12-4 and J usage is TRBJ1-5; 8 nucleotides agree with TRBD1. After removal of 5 bases from V and 7 bases from J, the junction contained 4 bases not matched to a gene. The CDR3 is 13 amino acids. The CDR3 DNA sequence: TGTGCCAGCAGTACAGGGGGAAGGCAGCCCCAGCATTTT. This translates into CASSTGGRQPQHF.

The rearrangement links TRBV30 to TRBJ1-5; D ambiguous. V was clipped by 3 bases and J by 4 bases, with 10 bases between them. The CDR3 consists of 13 residues. Germline lookup yields CDR1 GTSNPN and CDR2 SVGIG (reference sequence). The CDR3 DNA reads as TGTGCCTGGAGGGGGAATGGAAATCAGCCCCAGCATTTT. Translation gives CAWRGNGNQPQHF.